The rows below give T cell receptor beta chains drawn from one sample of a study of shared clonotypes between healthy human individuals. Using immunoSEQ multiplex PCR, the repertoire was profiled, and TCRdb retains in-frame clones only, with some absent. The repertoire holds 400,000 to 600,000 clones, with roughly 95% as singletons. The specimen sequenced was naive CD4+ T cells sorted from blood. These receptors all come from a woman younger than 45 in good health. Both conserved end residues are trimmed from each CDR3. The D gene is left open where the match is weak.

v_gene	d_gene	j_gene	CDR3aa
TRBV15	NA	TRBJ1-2	ATSKGAPYGYT
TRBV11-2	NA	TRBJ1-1	ASSHYSEAF
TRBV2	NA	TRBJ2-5	ASSEGPQETQY
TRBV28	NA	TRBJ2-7	ASRQISYEQY
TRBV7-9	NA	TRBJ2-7	ASSLEGSSYEQY
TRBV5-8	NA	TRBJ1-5	ASSLSQPQH
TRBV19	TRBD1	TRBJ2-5	ASTGTGWGETQY
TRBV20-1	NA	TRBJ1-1	SARVNTEAF
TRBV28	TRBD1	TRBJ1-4	ASSSPRTGNHEKLF
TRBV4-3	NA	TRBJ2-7	ASSQQGSYEQY
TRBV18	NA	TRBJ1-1	ASSPSDRGGEAF
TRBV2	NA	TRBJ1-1	ASRETRGGYTEAF
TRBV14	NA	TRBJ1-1	ASSQGGVGGAF
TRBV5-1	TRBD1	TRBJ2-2	ASSPGTGGGTGELF
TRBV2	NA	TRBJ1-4	ASNNREASEKLF
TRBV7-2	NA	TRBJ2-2	ASRWSGRNRFGELF
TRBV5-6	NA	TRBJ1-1	ASSWDSFTEAF
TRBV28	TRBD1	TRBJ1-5	ASSQPNRGSNQPQH
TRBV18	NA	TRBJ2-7	ASSQRGGSSSYEQY
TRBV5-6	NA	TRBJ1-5	ASSSGDGTPQH
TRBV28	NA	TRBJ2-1	ASSHGQLLSYNEQF
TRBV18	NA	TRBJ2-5	ASSSSRETQY